The following is a T cell receptor beta chain sequence with its context. The antigen is not known. This CDR3 comprises 13 residues. Germline assignment: CDR1 GTSNPN and CDR2 SVGIG (reference sequence). The data were obtained in a study of cytomegalovirus exposure and HLA in healthy donors. Study observations and caveats: Rarity held for most TCR sequences, but there were some public TCRs that occurred in many donors. The authors enumerated roughly 160 TCR beta chains as linked to cytomegalovirus. The classifier was said to identify cytomegalovirus status with high specificity and sensitivity.

Produced via immunoSEQ multiplex PCR; TCRdb's table is partial and in-frame only. The data contain about 140,000 clones, around nine tenths of them singletons. The sample taken for sequencing was PBMCs. The chain employs TRBV30 and TRBJ2-5; possibly TRBD1 for D (5 bases). The DNA end lines up better with TRBJ2-7; the J call may be wrong. This sequence originates from a woman under 30 in good health and CMV-seropositive. The CDR3 here is CAWRGQAEGEQYF. CDR3 DNA sequence: TGTGCCTGGAGGGGGCAGGCCGAAGGCGAGCAGTACTTC.